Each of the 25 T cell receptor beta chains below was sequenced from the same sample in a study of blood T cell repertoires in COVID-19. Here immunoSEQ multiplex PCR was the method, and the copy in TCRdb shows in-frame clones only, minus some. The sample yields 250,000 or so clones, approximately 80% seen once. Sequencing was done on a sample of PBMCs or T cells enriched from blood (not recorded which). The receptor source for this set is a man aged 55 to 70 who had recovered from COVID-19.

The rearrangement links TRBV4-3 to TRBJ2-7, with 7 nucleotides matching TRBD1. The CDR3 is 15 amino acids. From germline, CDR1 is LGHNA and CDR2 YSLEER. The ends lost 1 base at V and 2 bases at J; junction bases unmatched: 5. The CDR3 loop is CASSQGDQGAYEQYF. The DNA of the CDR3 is TGCGCCAGCAGCCAAGGGGATCAGGGGGCCTACGAGCAGTACTTC.

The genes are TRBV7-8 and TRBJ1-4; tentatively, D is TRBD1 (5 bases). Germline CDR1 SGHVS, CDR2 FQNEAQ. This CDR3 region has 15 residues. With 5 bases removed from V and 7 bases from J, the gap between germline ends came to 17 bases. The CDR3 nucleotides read TGTGCCAGCAGCCCTAGAAGGGATAGGGGTGAAAAACTGTTTTTT. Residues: CASSPRRDRGEKLFF.

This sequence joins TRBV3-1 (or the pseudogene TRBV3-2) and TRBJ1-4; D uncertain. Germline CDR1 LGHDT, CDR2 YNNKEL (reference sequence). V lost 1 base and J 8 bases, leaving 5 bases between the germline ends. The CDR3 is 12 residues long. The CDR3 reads CASSQGGEKLFF. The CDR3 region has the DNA TGTGCCAGCAGCCAAGGCGGAGAAAAACTGTTTTTT.

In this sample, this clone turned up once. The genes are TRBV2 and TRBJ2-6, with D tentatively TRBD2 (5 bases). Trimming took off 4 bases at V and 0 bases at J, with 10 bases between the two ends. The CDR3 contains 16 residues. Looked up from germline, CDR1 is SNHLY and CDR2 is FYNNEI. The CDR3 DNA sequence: TGTGCCAGCAGTGGGACTGAGAGCTCTGGGGCCAACGTCCTGACTTTC. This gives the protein CASSGTESSGANVLTF.

DNA for the CDR3: TGTGCCAGCAGCTTAGGGGCCGCCGATAATTCCATATATTTT. Protein product: CASSLGAADNSIYF. The rearrangement uses TRBV7-2 and TRBJ1-3; D gene uncertain. The V end was cut by 1 base, the J end by 11 bases, with 15 bases between. CDR3 size: 14 residues. CDR1 is SGHTA and CDR2 is FQGNSA in the germline V gene.

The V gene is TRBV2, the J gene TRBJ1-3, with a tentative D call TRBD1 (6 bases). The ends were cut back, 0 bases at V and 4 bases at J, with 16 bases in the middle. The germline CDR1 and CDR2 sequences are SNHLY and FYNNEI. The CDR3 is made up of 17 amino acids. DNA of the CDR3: TGTGCCAGCAGTGAAGCGCTTCTGGCAGGGGTGGGAAACACCATATATTTT. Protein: CASSEALLAGVGNTIYF.

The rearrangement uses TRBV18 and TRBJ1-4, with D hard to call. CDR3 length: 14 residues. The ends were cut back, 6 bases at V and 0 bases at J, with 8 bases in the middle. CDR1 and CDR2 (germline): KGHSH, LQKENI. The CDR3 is CASSLDATNEKLFF. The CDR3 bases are TGTGCCAGCTCGTTAGATGCAACTAATGAAAAACTGTTTTTT.

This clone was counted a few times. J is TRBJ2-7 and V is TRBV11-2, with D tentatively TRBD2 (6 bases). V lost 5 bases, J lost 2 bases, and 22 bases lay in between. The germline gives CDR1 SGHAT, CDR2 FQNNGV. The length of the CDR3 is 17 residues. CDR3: CASSPLHFSGGTYEQYF. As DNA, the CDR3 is TGTGCCAGCAGCCCTCTTCACTTTAGCGGTGGAACCTACGAGCAGTACTTC.

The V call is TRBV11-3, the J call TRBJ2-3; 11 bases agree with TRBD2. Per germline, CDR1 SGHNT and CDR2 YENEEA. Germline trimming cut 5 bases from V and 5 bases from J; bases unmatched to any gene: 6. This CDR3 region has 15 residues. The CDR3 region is CASSPGTSGIDTQYF. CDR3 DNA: TGTGCCAGCAGCCCCGGGACTAGCGGCATAGATACGCAGTATTTT.

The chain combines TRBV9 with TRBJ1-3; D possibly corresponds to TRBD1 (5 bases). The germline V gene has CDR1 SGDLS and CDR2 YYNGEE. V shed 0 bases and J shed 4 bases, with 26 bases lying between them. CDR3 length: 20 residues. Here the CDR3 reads CASSVDLGQGGLGNGNTIYF. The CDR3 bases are TGTGCCAGCAGCGTAGATTTAGGGCAGGGTGGATTGGGTAACGGAAACACCATATATTTT.

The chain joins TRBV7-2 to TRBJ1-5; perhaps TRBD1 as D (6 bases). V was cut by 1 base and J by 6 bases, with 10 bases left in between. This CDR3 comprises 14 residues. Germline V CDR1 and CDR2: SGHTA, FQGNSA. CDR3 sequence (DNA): TGTGCCAGCAGCTTAGTCAGGGGAGCTCAGCCCCAGCATTTT. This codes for CASSLVRGAQPQHF.

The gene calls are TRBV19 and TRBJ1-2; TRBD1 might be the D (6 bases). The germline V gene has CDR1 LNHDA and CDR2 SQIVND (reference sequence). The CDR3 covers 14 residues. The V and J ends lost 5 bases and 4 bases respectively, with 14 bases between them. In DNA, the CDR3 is TGTGCCAGTAGTCCAGGGGTGTCTAGCTATGGCTACACCTTC. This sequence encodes CASSPGVSSYGYTF.

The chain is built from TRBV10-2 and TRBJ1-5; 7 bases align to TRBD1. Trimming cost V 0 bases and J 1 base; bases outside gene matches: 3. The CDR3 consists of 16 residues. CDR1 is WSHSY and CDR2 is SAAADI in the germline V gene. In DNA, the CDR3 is TGCGCCAGCAGTGAGTCCGCCAGGGGGAGCAATCAGCCCCAGCATTTT. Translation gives CASSESARGSNQPQHF.

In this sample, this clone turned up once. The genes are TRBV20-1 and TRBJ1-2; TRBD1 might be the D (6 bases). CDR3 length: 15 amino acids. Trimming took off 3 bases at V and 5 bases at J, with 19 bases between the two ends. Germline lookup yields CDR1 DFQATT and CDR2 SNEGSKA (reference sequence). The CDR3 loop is CSASPDGGGQYGYTF. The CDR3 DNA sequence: TGCAGTGCTAGTCCCGACGGGGGGGGGCAATATGGCTACACCTTC.

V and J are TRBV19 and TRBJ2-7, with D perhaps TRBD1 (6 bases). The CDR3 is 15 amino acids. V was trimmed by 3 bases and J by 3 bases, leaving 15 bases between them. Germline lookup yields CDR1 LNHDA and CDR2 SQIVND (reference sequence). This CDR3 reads CASSISQGFIYEQYF. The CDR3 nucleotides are TGTGCCAGTAGTATTTCCCAGGGGTTCATCTACGAGCAGTACTTC.

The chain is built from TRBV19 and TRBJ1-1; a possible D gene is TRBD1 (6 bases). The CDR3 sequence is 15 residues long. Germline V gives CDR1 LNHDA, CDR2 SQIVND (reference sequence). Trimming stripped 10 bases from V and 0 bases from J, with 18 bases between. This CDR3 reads CATRLGAEMNTEAFF. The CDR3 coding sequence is TGTGCCACACGATTGGGGGCAGAAATGAACACTGAAGCTTTCTTT. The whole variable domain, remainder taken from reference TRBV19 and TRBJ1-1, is DGGITQSPKYLFRKEGQNVTLSCEQNLNHDAMYWYRQDPGQGLRLIYYSQIVNDFQKGDIAEGYSVSREKKESFPLTVTSAQKNPTAFYLCATRLGAEMNTEAFFGQGTRLTVV.

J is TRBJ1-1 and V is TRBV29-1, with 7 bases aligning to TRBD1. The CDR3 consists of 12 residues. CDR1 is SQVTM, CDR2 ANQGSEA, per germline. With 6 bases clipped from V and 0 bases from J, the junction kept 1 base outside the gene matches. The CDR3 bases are TGCAGCGTGGGACAGATGAACACTGAAGCTTTCTTT. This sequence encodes CSVGQMNTEAFF.

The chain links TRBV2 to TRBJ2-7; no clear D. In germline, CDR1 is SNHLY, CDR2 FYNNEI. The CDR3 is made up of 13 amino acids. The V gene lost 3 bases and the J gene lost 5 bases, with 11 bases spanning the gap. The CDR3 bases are TGTGCCAGCAGTGATGGAGTGACCCACGAGCAGTACTTC. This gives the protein CASSDGVTHEQYF.

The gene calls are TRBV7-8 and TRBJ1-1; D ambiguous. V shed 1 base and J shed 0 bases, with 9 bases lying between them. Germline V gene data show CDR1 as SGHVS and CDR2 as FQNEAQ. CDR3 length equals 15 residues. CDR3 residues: CASSLDHNMNTEAFF. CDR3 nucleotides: TGTGCCAGCAGCTTAGATCACAACATGAACACTGAAGCTTTCTTT.

Here the CDR3 reads CASSRSPPHGSYETQYF. DNA of the CDR3: TGTGCCAGTAGCCGCAGCCCCCCCCATGGTAGCTACGAGACCCAGTACTTC. This chain uses TRBV19 with TRBJ2-5; D unresolved. This CDR3 contains 17 residues. V lost 6 bases and J lost 5, with 25 bases in between. CDR1 LNHDA and CDR2 SQIVND come from the germline V gene (reference sequence).

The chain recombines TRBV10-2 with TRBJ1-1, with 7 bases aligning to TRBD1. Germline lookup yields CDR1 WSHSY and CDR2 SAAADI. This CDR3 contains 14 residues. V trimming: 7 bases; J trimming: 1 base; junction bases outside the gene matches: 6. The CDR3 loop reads CASTGTAKNTEAFF. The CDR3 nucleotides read TGCGCCAGCACTGGGACAGCGAAGAACACTGAAGCTTTCTTT.

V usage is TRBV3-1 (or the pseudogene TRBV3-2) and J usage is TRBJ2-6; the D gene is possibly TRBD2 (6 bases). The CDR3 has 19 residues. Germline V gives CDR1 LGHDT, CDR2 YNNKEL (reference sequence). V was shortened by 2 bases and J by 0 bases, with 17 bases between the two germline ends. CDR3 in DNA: TGTGCCAGCAGCCAAACCCTAGGGACTTTTCTCTCTGGGGCCAACGTCCTGACTTTC. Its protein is CASSQTLGTFLSGANVLTF.

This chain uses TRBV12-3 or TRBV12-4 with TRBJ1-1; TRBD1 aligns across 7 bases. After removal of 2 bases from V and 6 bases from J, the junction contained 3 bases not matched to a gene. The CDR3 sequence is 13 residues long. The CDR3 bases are TGTGCCAGCAGTTTAACAGGGGCTTCTGAAGCTTTCTTT. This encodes CASSLTGASEAFF.

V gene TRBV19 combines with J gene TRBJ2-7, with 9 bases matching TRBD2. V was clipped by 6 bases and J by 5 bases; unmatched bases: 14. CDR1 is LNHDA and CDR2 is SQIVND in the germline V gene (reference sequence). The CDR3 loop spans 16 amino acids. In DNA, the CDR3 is TGTGCCAGTAGCCCTGGGATGGGACTAGCTAATCACGAGCAGTACTTC. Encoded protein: CASSPGMGLANHEQYF.

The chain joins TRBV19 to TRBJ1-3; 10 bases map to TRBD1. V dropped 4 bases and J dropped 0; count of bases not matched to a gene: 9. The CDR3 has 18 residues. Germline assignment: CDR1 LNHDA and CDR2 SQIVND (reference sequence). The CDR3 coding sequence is TGTGCCAGTAGTAATTGGGGGACAGGGGCCCTCTCTGGAAACACCATATATTTT. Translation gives CASSNWGTGALSGNTIYF.